One and the same sample provided the 5 T cell receptor beta chains below, sequenced in a study of cytomegalovirus exposure and HLA in healthy donors. PCR employed 60 Vbeta and 13 Jbeta primers. This table comes from immunoSEQ multiplex PCR, and its TCRdb copy is limited to in-frame clones, with some not included. The table lists tens of thousands of clones, approximately 70% of them singletons, with 12% to 15% in the top ten. Sequenced input: PBMCs. These receptors were obtained from a male donor in good health and CMV-seropositive.

This clone was observed a handful of times. The V gene is TRBV11-3, the J gene TRBJ1-1; 7 bases map to TRBD1. There are 14 residues in the CDR3. V was pared by 5 bases and J by 2 bases, with 5 bases of the junction left unmatched. Germline V gene lookup returns CDR1 SGHNT and CDR2 YENEEA. In DNA, the CDR3 is TGTGCCAGCAGCCTCGGGACAGCCAACACTGAAGCTTTCTTT. This translates into CASSLGTANTEAFF.

The chain uses TRBV7-2 and TRBJ2-2; 7 bases line up with TRBD2. The V gene end was trimmed by 5 bases and the J gene end by 13 bases; junction bases not matched to a gene: 10. The V gene's germline CDR1 is SGHTA and CDR2 FQGNSA. The CDR3 is 13 amino acids. The CDR3 region is CASSGGLGYWLFF. CDR3 sequence (DNA): TGTGCCAGCAGCGGAGGACTAGGCTATTGGCTGTTTTTT.

V gene TRBV2 combines with J gene TRBJ1-5; tentative D call: TRBD1 (6 bases). Trimming stripped 7 bases from V and 4 bases from J, with 11 bases between. The CDR3 has 13 amino acids. Germline assignment: CDR1 SNHLY and CDR2 FYNNEI. The CDR3 sequence is CASTTTGNQPQHF. The DNA for the CDR3 is TGTGCCAGCACCACTACAGGGAATCAGCCCCAGCATTTT.

This clone was seen only once. The rearrangement joins TRBV4-1 to TRBJ2-2, with D unresolved. V was shortened by 0 bases and J by 1 base, with 6 bases between the two germline ends. The CDR3 is 15 residues long. Germline values: CDR1 MGHRA, CDR2 YSYEKL. The CDR3 DNA reads TGCGCCAGCAGCCAAGATCGAGGGAACACCGGGGAGCTGTTTTTT. This sequence encodes CASSQDRGNTGELFF.

The chain uses TRBV27 and TRBJ1-2; perhaps TRBD1 as D (6 bases). Germline V gene lookup returns CDR1 MNHEY and CDR2 SMNVEV (reference sequence). The V end was cut by 5 bases, the J end by 11 bases, with 12 bases between. CDR3 size: 11 residues. CDR3 DNA: TGTGCCAGCAGTCAGGGGAGGGCTTACACCTTC. Translation gives CASSQGRAYTF.